This T cell receptor (beta chain) is from a study of blood T cell repertoires in COVID-19. Study-level background: Sources were T cells, B-cell-depleted T cells, or PBMCs; the material itself was cDNA or gDNA.

Germline CDR1 is MNHEY and CDR2 is SMNVEV (reference sequence). The CDR3 length is 12 residues. Trimming took off 8 bases at V and 8 bases at J, with 13 bases between the two ends. Authors' processing steps: Researchers report that nucleated cell counts were estimated from reference gene primer amplification. The repertoire was sequenced with immunoSEQ multiplex PCR; TCRdb's copy has only in-frame clones and lacks some. V, J and clone size derive from that table, while D and trimming were established from the DNA sequence. The sample consists of under 350,000 clones, 85% to 90% of them appearing once.

Sequenced sample: peripheral blood. The V and J genes are TRBV27 and TRBJ2-1, with D unresolved. The clonotype was recovered from a man aged 35 to 55 with acute or convalescent COVID-19. The CDR3, as DNA: TGTGCCAGCTGGCGAGGTGAAGATGAGCAGTTCTTC. This codes for CASWRGEDEQFF.